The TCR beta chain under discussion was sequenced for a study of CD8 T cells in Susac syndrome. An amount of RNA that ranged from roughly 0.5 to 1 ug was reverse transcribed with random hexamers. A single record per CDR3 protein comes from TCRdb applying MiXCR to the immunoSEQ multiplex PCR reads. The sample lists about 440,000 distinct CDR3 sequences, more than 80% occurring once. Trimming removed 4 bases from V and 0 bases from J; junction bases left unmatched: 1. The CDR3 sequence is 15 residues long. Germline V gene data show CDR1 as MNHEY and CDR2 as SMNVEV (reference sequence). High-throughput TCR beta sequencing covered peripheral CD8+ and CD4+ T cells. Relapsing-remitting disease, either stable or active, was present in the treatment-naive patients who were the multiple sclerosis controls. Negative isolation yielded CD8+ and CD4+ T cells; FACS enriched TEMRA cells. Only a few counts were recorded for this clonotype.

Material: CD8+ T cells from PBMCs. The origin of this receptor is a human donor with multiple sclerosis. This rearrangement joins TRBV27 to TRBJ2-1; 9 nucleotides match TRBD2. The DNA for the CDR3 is TGTGCCAGCAGTTCTAGCGGGGACTCCTACAATGAGCAGTTCTTC. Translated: CASSSSGDSYNEQFF.